These 10 T cell receptor beta chains share one sample of origin, sequenced in a study of T cell responses to AZD1222 COVID-19 vaccine. Measured with immunoSEQ multiplex PCR; TCRdb has only the in-frame clones, and not every one. Of around 80,000 clones in the sample, 86% are singletons; the top ten hold 8.7%. Specimen: peripheral blood, collected on day 0 of AZD1222 vaccination. Receptors were obtained from an adult in good health.

The gene calls are TRBV24-1 and TRBJ2-5; D unclear. The CDR3 length is 13 residues. CDR1 and CDR2 (germline): KGHDR, SFDVKD. The V gene lost 4 bases and the J gene lost 1 base, with 6 bases spanning the gap. CDR3 residues: CATSEWAQETQYF. The CDR3 nucleotides read TGTGCCACCAGTGAGTGGGCCCAAGAGACCCAGTACTTC.

The chain couples TRBV2 to TRBJ1-1; D call uncertain. The V gene's germline CDR1 is SNHLY and CDR2 FYNNEI. The V and J ends lost 2 bases and 2 bases respectively, with 6 bases between them. The CDR3 runs 13 residues. CDR3 sequence: CASSEQYNTEAFF. The CDR3 region has the DNA TGTGCCAGCAGTGAACAGTATAACACTGAAGCTTTCTTT.

V is TRBV27 and J is TRBJ1-6, with TRBD1 as a possible D gene (6 bases). CDR1 MNHEY and CDR2 SMNVEV come from the germline V gene (reference sequence). The CDR3 totals 17 residues. V was trimmed by 5 bases and J by 10 bases, leaving 24 bases between them. The CDR3 is CASSLQGQSAVKSPLHF. The CDR3 nucleotides read TGTGCCAGCAGTCTCCAGGGGCAGTCGGCGGTCAAATCACCCCTCCACTTT.

This clone has more than one count but fewer than ten. V is TRBV7-9 and J is TRBJ2-7; D is perhaps TRBD2 (6 bases). Between the trimmed V and J ends, which lost 9 bases and 3 bases, there was a span of 12 bases. The CDR3 contains 12 residues. Germline V gene data show CDR1 as SEHNR and CDR2 as FQNEAQ (reference sequence). CDR3 coding DNA: TGTGCCAGTGGGGGGAGAAGCTACGAGCAGTACTTC. This translates into CASGGRSYEQYF.

V usage is TRBV6-5 and J usage is TRBJ2-7; 9 positions agree with TRBD1. CDR1 is MNHEY, CDR2 SVGAGI, per germline. The CDR3 length is 16 residues. V lost 2 bases and J lost 4; bases outside the gene matches: 9. The CDR3 here is CASSYGGGDRAYEQYF. The CDR3 nucleotides read TGTGCCAGCAGTTACGGGGGCGGGGACAGGGCGTACGAGCAGTACTTC.

The J gene is TRBJ1-6, the V gene TRBV12-3 or TRBV12-4, with D hard to call. This CDR3 contains 12 residues. Trimming stripped 6 bases from V and 6 bases from J, with 6 bases between. The DNA of the CDR3 is TGTGCCAGCAGCGCCCGTAATTCACCCCTCCACTTT. Translating gives CASSARNSPLHF.

The rearrangement joins TRBV28 to TRBJ2-6; tentatively, D is TRBD1 (5 bases). Trimming left V 3 bases short and J 1 base short, with 7 bases between. This CDR3 contains 15 residues. The germline V gene encodes CDR1 MDHEN and CDR2 SYDVKM. Here the CDR3 reads CASSLGPSGANVLTF. Here the CDR3 DNA reads TGTGCCAGCAGTTTGGGGCCGTCTGGGGCCAACGTCCTGACTTTC.

This chain connects TRBV12-5 to TRBJ2-5; the D gene is possibly TRBD1 (5 bases). V was clipped by 4 bases and J by 2 bases, with 17 bases between them. CDR3 length: 16 amino acids. Germline-derived CDR1 and CDR2 are LGHNT and FRNRAP. Here the CDR3 DNA reads TGTGCTAGTGGTTGGGCCCCCAGGGCCGGACAAGAGACCCAGTACTTC. Translated: CASGWAPRAGQETQYF. Together with reference TRBV12-5 and TRBJ2-5, the CDR3 gives the full variable domain: DARVTQTPRHKVTEMGQEVTMRCQPILGHNTVFWYRQTMMQGLELLAYFRNRAPLDDSGMPKDRFSAEMPDATLATLKIQPSEPRDSAVYFCASGWAPRAGQETQYFGPGTRLLVL.

The chain couples TRBV28 to TRBJ1-2; TRBD1 is a possible D gene (6 bases). CDR3 size: 13 residues. Germline V gene sequence: CDR1 MDHEN, CDR2 SYDVKM. Trimming shortened V by 7 bases and J by 4 bases, and 13 bases separated the two germline ends. CDR3 nucleotide sequence: TGTGCCAGCATTACCTCAGGGGCCTATGGCTACACCTTC. This sequence encodes CASITSGAYGYTF.

This clone turned up a few times. This chain uses TRBV3-1 (or the pseudogene TRBV3-2) with TRBJ2-2; D is uncertain. Trimming pared 5 bases from V and 3 bases from J, leaving 7 bases between. CDR1 and CDR2 (germline): LGHDT, YNNKEL (reference sequence). This CDR3 comprises 13 residues. The CDR3 spells CASSYQYTGELFF. The CDR3 bases are TGTGCCAGCAGCTATCAATACACCGGGGAGCTGTTTTTT.